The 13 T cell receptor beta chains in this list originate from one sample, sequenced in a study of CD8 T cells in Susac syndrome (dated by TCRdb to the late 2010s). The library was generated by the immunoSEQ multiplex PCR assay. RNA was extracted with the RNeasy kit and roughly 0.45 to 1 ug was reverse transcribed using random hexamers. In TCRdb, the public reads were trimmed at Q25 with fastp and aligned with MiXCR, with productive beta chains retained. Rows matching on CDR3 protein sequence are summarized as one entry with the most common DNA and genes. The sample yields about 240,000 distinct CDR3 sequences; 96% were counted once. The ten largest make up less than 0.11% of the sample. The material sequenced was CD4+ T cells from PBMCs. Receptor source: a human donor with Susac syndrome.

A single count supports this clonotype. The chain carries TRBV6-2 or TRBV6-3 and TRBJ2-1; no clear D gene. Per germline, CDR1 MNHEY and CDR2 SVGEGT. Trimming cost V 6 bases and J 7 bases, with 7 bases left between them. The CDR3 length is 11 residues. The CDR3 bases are TGTGCCAGCAGCAACAAAAATGAGCAGTTCTTC. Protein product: CASSNKNEQFF.

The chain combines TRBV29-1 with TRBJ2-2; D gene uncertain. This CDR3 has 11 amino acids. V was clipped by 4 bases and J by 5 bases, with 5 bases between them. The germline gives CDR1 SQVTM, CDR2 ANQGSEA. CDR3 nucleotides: TGCAGCGTTGCGCGAACCGGGGAGCTGTTTTTT. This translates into CSVARTGELFF.

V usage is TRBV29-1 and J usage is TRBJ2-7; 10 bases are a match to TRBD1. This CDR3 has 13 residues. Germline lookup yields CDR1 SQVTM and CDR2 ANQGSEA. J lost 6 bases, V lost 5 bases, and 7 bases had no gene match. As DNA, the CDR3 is TGCAGCGTTCTCCGGACAGGGGGGGTCGAGCAGTACTTC. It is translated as CSVLRTGGVEQYF.

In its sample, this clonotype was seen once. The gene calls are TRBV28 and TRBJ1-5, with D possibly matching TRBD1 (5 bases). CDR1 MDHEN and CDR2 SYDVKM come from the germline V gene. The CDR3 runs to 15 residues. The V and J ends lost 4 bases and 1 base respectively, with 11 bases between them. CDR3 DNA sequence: TGTGCCAGCAGTTCGAGGGGAAGGAGCAATCAGCCCCAGCATTTT. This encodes CASSSRGRSNQPQHF.

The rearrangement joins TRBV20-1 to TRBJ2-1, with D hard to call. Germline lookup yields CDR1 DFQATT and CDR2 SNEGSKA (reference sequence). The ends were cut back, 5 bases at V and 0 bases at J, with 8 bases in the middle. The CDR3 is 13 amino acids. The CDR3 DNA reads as TGCAGTGCTCCCGCGGTCTCCTACAATGAGCAGTTCTTC. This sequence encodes CSAPAVSYNEQFF.

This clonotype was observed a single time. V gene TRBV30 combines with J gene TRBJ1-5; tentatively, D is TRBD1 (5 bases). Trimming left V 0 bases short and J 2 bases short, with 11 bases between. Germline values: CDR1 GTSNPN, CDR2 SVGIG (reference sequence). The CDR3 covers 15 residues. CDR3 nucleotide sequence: TGTGCCTGGAGTGTACTAGGGACCGGCAATCAGCCCCAGCATTTT. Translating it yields CAWSVLGTGNQPQHF. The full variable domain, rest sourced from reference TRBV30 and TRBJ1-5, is SQTIHQWPATLVQPVGSPLSLECTVEGTSNPNLYWYRQAAGRGLQLLFYSVGIGQISSEVPQNLSASRPQDRQFILSSKKLLLSDSGFYLCAWSVLGTGNQPQHFGDGTRLSIL.

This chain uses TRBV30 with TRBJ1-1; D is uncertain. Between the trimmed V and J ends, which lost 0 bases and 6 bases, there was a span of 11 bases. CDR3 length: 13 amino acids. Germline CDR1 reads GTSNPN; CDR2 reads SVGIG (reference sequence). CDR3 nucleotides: TGTGCCTGGAGTGTTCAAAGGGAGGCTGAAGCTTTCTTT. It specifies CAWSVQREAEAFF. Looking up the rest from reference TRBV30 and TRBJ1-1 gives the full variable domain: SQTIHQWPATLVQPVGSPLSLECTVEGTSNPNLYWYRQAAGRGLQLLFYSVGIGQISSEVPQNLSASRPQDRQFILSSKKLLLSDSGFYLCAWSVQREAEAFFGQGTRLTVV.

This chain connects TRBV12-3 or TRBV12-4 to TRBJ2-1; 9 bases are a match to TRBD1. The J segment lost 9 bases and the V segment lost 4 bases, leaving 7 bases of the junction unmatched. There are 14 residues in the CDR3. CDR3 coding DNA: TGTGCCAGCAGTTCCTCGGACAGGGGTGGTGAGCAGTTCTTC. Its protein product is CASSSSDRGGEQFF.

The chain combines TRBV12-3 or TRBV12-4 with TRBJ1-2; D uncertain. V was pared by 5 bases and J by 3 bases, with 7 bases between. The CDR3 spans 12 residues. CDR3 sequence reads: CASSPDHYGYTF. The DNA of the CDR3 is TGTGCCAGCAGTCCGGATCACTATGGCTACACCTTC.

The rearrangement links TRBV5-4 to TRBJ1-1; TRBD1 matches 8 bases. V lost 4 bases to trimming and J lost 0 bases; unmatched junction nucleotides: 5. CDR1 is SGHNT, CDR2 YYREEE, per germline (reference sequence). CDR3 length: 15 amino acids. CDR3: CASSGRTGMNTEAFF. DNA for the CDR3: TGTGCCAGCAGCGGAAGGACAGGGATGAACACTGAAGCTTTCTTT.

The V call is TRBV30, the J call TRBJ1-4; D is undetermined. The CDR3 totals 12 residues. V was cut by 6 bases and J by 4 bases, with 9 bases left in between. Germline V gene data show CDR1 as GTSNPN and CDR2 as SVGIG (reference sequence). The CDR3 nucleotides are TGTGCCTGTAAACAGTATAATGAAAAACTGTTTTTT. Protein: CACKQYNEKLFF. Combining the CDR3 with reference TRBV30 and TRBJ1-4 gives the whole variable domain SQTIHQWPATLVQPVGSPLSLECTVEGTSNPNLYWYRQAAGRGLQLLFYSVGIGQISSEVPQNLSASRPQDRQFILSSKKLLLSDSGFYLCACKQYNEKLFFGSGTQLSVL.

CDR3 sequence: CATSDSSTEAFF. The CDR3 nucleotides read TGTGCCACCAGTGATTCGAGCACTGAAGCTTTCTTT. The V gene is TRBV24-1, the J gene TRBJ1-1; D ambiguous. V was trimmed by 2 bases and J by 4 bases, leaving 4 bases between them. This CDR3 region has 12 residues. Looked up from germline, CDR1 is KGHDR and CDR2 is SFDVKD.

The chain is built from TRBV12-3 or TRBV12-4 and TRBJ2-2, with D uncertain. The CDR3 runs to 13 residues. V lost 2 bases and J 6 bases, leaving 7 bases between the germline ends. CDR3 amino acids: CASSLTEAGELFF. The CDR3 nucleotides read TGTGCCAGCAGTTTAACAGAGGCCGGGGAGCTGTTTTTT.